The rows below give T cell receptor beta chains drawn from one sample of a study of OX40 agonist ivuxolimab in advanced cancers. Generated by immunoSEQ multiplex PCR, the TCRdb table keeps only in-frame clones and is missing some. The sample records approximately 37,000 clones, roughly 84% being singletons. The sample in question was CD4+ or CD8+ T cells sorted from blood, obtained in a trial of the OX40 agonist ivuxolimab. These TCRs come from an adult with an advanced solid tumor such as melanoma, head and neck, liver or kidney cancer. The CDR3 runs from the conserved cysteine through the conserved F or W. The order of the fields is V gene, clone size, J gene, D gene, CDR3 DNA, CDR3 protein. The D gene is left open where the match is weak. Expanded clones get a size class; other rows say once, few or many, or leave the size out.

TRBV11-2	.	TRBJ2-1	.	TGTGCCAGCAGCTTAGTACTCAGCTACAATGAGCAGTTCTTC	CASSLVLSYNEQFF
TRBV29-1	once	TRBJ2-7	.	TGCAGCGCGGGGGACAGACCCTACGAGCAGTACTTC	CSAGDRPYEQYF
TRBV18	.	TRBJ2-6	.	TGTGCCAGCTCACTGGCCCAGGTGTCCGGGGCCAACGTCCTGACTTTC	CASSLAQVSGANVLTF
TRBV6-6	.	TRBJ2-7	.	TGTGCCAGCAGTGACAGGTGGAGCTCCTACGAGCAGTACTTC	CASSDRWSSYEQYF
TRBV30	.	TRBJ1-4	.	TGTGCCTGGGCCCACCTGGGGGCGAGGAATGAAAAACTGTTTTTT	CAWAHLGARNEKLFF
TRBV7-9	few	TRBJ2-1	TRBD2	TGTGCCAGCAGCACAAGACTAGCGGGGGTCCCCAATGAGCAGTTCTTC	CASSTRLAGVPNEQFF
TRBV28	.	TRBJ1-5	TRBD1	TGTGCCAGCAGCTTATTCGGGACAGGGTCGAATCAGCCCCAGCATTTT	CASSLFGTGSNQPQHF
TRBV9	.	TRBJ2-2	TRBD1	TGTGCCAGCAGCCCCCGGTTAGGACAGGGGGCTCGCGGGGAGCTGTTTTTT	CASSPRLGQGARGELFF
TRBV11-2	.	TRBJ2-7	TRBD2	TGTGCCAGCAGTTTTCGGACTAGCGGGGGGGCCTACGAGCAGTACTTC	CASSFRTSGGAYEQYF
TRBV28	.	TRBJ2-1	TRBD2	TGTGCCAGCAGTCCCTCCCTAGCGGGAGGGGCGGATGAGCAGTTCTTC	CASSPSLAGGADEQFF
TRBV28	.	TRBJ1-2	.	TGTGCCAGCAGCAGGGCAGATAGCGGCTACACCTTC	CASSRADSGYTF
TRBV30	few	TRBJ1-5	.	TGTGCCTGGAAACAGGCTTCTGGACAGCCCCAGCATTTT	CAWKQASGQPQHF
TRBV18	.	TRBJ2-6	.	TGTGCCAGCTCCCCTACTCTCGGGGGAGTAGGGGCCAACGTCCTGACTTTC	CASSPTLGGVGANVLTF
TRBV19	.	TRBJ2-1	TRBD2	TGTGCCAGTAGTGCACAACTAGCGGGAGGTTTGGTTGAGCAGTTCTTC	CASSAQLAGGLVEQFF
TRBV7-2	.	TRBJ1-1	.	TGTGCCAGCAGGCCGACAAGGTCCCCGCGAGCTTTCTTT	CASRPTRSPRAFF
TRBV4-2	.	TRBJ2-2	.	TGTGCCAGCAGCCAAATTAGGACTCTATGGAGCGGGGAGCTGTTTTTT	CASSQIRTLWSGELFF
TRBV7-2	.	TRBJ2-3	.	TGTGCCAGCAGCTTTACCACAGCAGATACGCAGTATTTT	CASSFTTADTQYF
TRBV2	.	TRBJ2-3	.	TGTGCCAGCAGTGGCCGGAGAACAGATACGCAGTATTTT	CASSGRRTDTQYF
TRBV7-9	.	TRBJ2-7	.	TGTGCCAGCAGCTTAGCTGACCTCTCCTACGAGCAGTACTTC	CASSLADLSYEQYF
TRBV10-3	.	TRBJ2-1	.	TGTGCCATCAGGGACTACAATGAGCAGTTCTTC	CAIRDYNEQFF
TRBV11-2	.	TRBJ2-1	.	TGTGCCAGCAGCTTAGTCAGGGGACCTGGTGAGCAGTTCTTC	CASSLVRGPGEQFF
TRBV6-1	.	TRBJ2-2	.	TGTGCCAGCAGACAGGGATACACCGGGGAGCTGTTTTTT	CASRQGYTGELFF
TRBV10-3	once	TRBJ1-6	.	TGTGCCATCAGGGGCAATAATTCACCCCTCCACTTT	CAIRGNNSPLHF
TRBV6-5	.	TRBJ1-1	.	TGTGCCAGCAGCCCGAAGGGGCGGACAGACACTGAAGCTTTCTTT	CASSPKGRTDTEAFF
TRBV19	few	TRBJ1-2	.	TGTGCCAGTAGTATAGACCCAGCCTATGGCTACACCTTC	CASSIDPAYGYTF
TRBV19	.	TRBJ1-5	.	TGTTCGCTAAAAGTATTGGCCTATTATTTT	CSLKVLAYYF
TRBV14	.	TRBJ2-7	.	TGTGCCAGCAGCCAAGCCCCAAGGTACGAGCAGTACTTC	CASSQAPRYEQYF
TRBV6-5	.	TRBJ2-7	.	TGTGCCAGCAGTTCACAGGGTGGGGAGCAGTACTTC	CASSSQGGEQYF
TRBV27	.	TRBJ1-1	.	TGTGCCAGCAGTTTATCGGGGGGGGTGAACACTGAAGCTTTCTTT	CASSLSGGVNTEAFF
TRBV19	.	TRBJ1-1	.	TGTGCCAGTAGTAAGAGATTGAACACTGAAGCTTTCTTT	CASSKRLNTEAFF
TRBV9	.	TRBJ2-2	TRBD2	TGTGCCAGCAGCGTAGCAGCGGGAGGGCACACCGGGGAGCTGTTTTTT	CASSVAAGGHTGELFF
TRBV6-5	.	TRBJ2-1	TRBD1	TGTGCCAGCAGTTCCACGGACAGGGCTAATGAGCAGTTCTTC	CASSSTDRANEQFF
TRBV6-1	.	TRBJ1-1	TRBD1	TGTGCCAGCAGGATGGACAGGGGAGGAACTGAAGCTTTCTTT	CASRMDRGGTEAFF
TRBV6-5	.	TRBJ1-2	.	TGTGCCAGCAGTTACTCGGGACATCGCTATGGCTACACCTTC	CASSYSGHRYGYTF
TRBV7-9	few	TRBJ2-5	.	TGTGCCAGCAGCTTACTCGCGGGGCTGCAAGAGACCCAGTACTTC	CASSLLAGLQETQYF
TRBV7-3	.	TRBJ2-2	.	TGTGCCAGCAGCTTAAATGGACAGAACACCGGGGAGCTGTTTTTT	CASSLNGQNTGELFF
TRBV28	.	TRBJ1-6	.	TGTGCCAGCAGTACAAGATACAATAATTCACCCCTCCACTTT	CASSTRYNNSPLHF
TRBV10-2	few	TRBJ1-6	.	TGCGCCAGCAGTGATAACAGGGATAATTCACCCCTCCACTTT	CASSDNRDNSPLHF
TRBV21-1	once	TRBJ1-5	.	TGTGCCAGCACCGAGGACAGGAATAGCAATCAGCCCCAGCATTTT	CASTEDRNSNQPQHF
TRBV6-5	.	TRBJ1-2	.	TGTGCCAGCAGTTACGCAGGGGCGCATGGCTACACCTTC	CASSYAGAHGYTF
TRBV15	.	TRBJ1-3	TRBD1	TGTGCCACCAGCAGCAACAGGGGCTCTGGAAACACCATATATTTT	CATSSNRGSGNTIYF
TRBV5-1	.	TRBJ2-1	TRBD2	TGCGCCAGCAGCTTGGAGGCTAGCGGGAGGAATGAGCAGTTCTTC	CASSLEASGRNEQFF
TRBV9	.	TRBJ1-2	TRBD1	TGTGCCAGCAGCGTAGCAGGGGGCGATGGCTACACCTTC	CASSVAGGDGYTF
TRBV2	once	TRBJ1-5	.	TGTGCCAGCACCGTAGCGTGGAATCAGCCCCAGCATTTT	CASTVAWNQPQHF
TRBV2	once	TRBJ1-5	.	TGTGCCAGCAGTGAGTTATACGGAAAACAGCCCCAGCATTTT	CASSELYGKQPQHF
TRBV10-3	.	TRBJ2-1	.	TGTGCCACCGGAAGACAGGACAATGAGCAGTTCTTC	CATGRQDNEQFF
TRBV9	.	TRBJ1-1	.	TGTGCCAGCAGCGTGGGCGGAGTGAACACTGAAGCTTTCTTT	CASSVGGVNTEAFF
TRBV25-1	.	TRBJ2-3	TRBD2	TGTGCCAGCTCCCCGCCAGCGGGGGGGCCAGATACGCAGTATTTT	CASSPPAGGPDTQYF
TRBV20-1	.	TRBJ2-7	TRBD1	TGCAGTGCGGGACAGGGCTACGAGCAGTACTTC	CSAGQGYEQYF
TRBV5-8	.	TRBJ2-3	TRBD2	TGTGCCAGCAGCTCCGGACTAGTGGGCCGGGATACGCAGTATTTT	CASSSGLVGRDTQYF
TRBV2	.	TRBJ1-2	.	TGTGCCAGCAGTGTCCGACAAGACTATGGCTACACCTTC	CASSVRQDYGYTF
TRBV11-2	once	TRBJ1-3	.	TGTGCCAGCAGCTTAGTGGCGGGGGCGAGGGGAAACACCATATATTTT	CASSLVAGARGNTIYF
TRBV27	.	TRBJ2-7	TRBD1	TGTGCCAGCAGTACATGGACAGGGGAGTCCTACGAGCAGTACTTC	CASSTWTGESYEQYF
TRBV6-5	.	TRBJ2-3	.	TGTGCCAGCAGTCAGGCTTTCACAGATACGCAGTATTTT	CASSQAFTDTQYF
TRBV25-1	.	TRBJ1-4	.	TGTGCCAGCAGTCCTCACCGGGGATGGGTGGGCGAAAAACTGTTTTTT	CASSPHRGWVGEKLFF